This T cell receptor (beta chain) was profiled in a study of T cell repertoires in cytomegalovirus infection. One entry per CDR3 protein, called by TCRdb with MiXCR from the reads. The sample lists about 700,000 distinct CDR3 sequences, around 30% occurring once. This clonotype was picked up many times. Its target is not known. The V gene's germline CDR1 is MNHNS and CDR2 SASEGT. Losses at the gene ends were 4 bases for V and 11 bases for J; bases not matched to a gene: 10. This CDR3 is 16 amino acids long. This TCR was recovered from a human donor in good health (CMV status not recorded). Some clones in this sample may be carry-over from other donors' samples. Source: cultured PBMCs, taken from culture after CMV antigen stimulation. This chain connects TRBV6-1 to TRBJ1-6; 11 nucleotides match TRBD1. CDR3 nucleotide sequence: TGTGCCAGCAGTGCTGAAACCGGGACAGGGGGGGCACCCCTCCACTTT. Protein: CASSAETGTGGAPLHF.